The rows below give T cell receptor beta chains drawn from one sample of a study of blood T cell repertoires in COVID-19. The protocol was immunoSEQ multiplex PCR, while the TCRdb copy is restricted to in-frame clones and leaves out a portion. The sample contains roughly 250,000 clones, more than 65% of which appear only once. Specimen: peripheral blood. The source of these receptors is an older person with COVID-19, enrolled during active disease. CDR3s include the opening cysteine and the closing phenylalanine or tryptophan. The order of the fields is CDR3 protein, J gene, clone size, V gene. Clone sizes are given selectively: once, few, many, or a class where the clone is expanded.

CASSPTTDGYTF,TRBJ1-2,NA,TRBV18
CASSVDRGPGGELFF,TRBJ2-2,NA,TRBV27
CASSLQPTGQEAFF,TRBJ1-1,NA,TRBV7-3
CASSQARETQYF,TRBJ2-5,NA,TRBV14
CASSLQGVNQPQHF,TRBJ1-5,NA,TRBV27
CASSGRPGGRYYGYTF,TRBJ1-2,NA,TRBV9
CATSRDGRGHEAFF,TRBJ1-1,NA,TRBV15
CARAGSGGNQPQHF,TRBJ1-5,NA,TRBV19
CARPPRGLSEAFF,TRBJ1-1,NA,TRBV6-8
CAWRDLRQKSSGNTIYF,TRBJ1-3,NA,TRBV30
CASTRGSGNQPQHF,TRBJ1-5,few,TRBV19
CASSPGELTTDTQYF,TRBJ2-3,NA,TRBV7-3
CASSYTGVVPWETQYF,TRBJ2-5,NA,TRBV5-6
CASRTSGANVLTF,TRBJ2-6,NA,TRBV27
CASSLAGGPQHF,TRBJ1-5,once,TRBV5-8
CSVRTGSGSYEQYF,TRBJ2-7,NA,TRBV29-1
CASSLAGGNYNEQFF,TRBJ2-1,NA,TRBV7-2
CASSRVAGTATNEKLFF,TRBJ1-4,NA,TRBV9
CASSQEQQGHQPQHF,TRBJ1-5,NA,TRBV4-3
CASSPRAGVWTDTQYF,TRBJ2-3,NA,TRBV4-3
CASSPQQGTEAFF,TRBJ1-1,NA,TRBV18
CATSSATGSGANVLTF,TRBJ2-6,NA,TRBV15
CASSLRGPGTTQETQYF,TRBJ2-5,NA,TRBV7-2
CASSPRGDGTNEKLFF,TRBJ1-4,NA,TRBV5-1
CASSQLSTGYSSGNTIYF,TRBJ1-3,few,TRBV16
CASSLGLTGYSTGELFF,TRBJ2-2,NA,TRBV5-8
CASSPIRTGVVGTEAFF,TRBJ1-1,NA,TRBV18
CASSPLVGLAEAFF,TRBJ1-1,once,TRBV6-2/TRBV6-3
CATTGTSGRASTDTQYF,TRBJ2-3,NA,TRBV10-3
CASSLGGYNEQFF,TRBJ2-1,NA,TRBV11-2
CASGTSPYEQYF,TRBJ2-7,NA,TRBV6-5
CASSPRGTTNYGYTF,TRBJ1-2,few,TRBV18
CASSVAGTGVSPLHF,TRBJ1-6,NA,TRBV9
CASSRLAGVGWFEQYF,TRBJ2-7,NA,TRBV7-9
CASTSLGAGFETQYF,TRBJ2-5,NA,TRBV7-9
CASSMGQSAYEQYF,TRBJ2-7,NA,TRBV6-5
CASSLDQRDGGSDTQYF,TRBJ2-3,NA,TRBV5-4
CASSAGTGGFIQYF,TRBJ2-4,NA,TRBV9
CASVQFMSYNEQFF,TRBJ2-1,NA,TRBV2
CASSQDGRDPYGYTF,TRBJ1-2,NA,TRBV4-1
CASSTHRGRGFTEAFF,TRBJ1-1,few,TRBV7-9
CASSDRGHNSPLHF,TRBJ1-6,NA,TRBV6-6
CASSDGGVQPQHF,TRBJ1-5,NA,TRBV2
CASSARDREVLSGYTF,TRBJ1-2,NA,TRBV9